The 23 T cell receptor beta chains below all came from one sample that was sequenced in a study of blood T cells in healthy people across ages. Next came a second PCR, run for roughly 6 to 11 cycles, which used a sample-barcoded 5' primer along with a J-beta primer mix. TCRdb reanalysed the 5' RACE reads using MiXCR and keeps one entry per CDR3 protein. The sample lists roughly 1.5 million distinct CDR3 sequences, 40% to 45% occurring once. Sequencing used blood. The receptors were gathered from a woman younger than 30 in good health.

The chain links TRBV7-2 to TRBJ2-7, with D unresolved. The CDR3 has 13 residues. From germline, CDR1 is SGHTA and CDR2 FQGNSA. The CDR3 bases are TGTGCAGAGGTGGGCAACCTCGGCTCCGAGCAGTACTTC. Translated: CAEVGNLGSEQYF.

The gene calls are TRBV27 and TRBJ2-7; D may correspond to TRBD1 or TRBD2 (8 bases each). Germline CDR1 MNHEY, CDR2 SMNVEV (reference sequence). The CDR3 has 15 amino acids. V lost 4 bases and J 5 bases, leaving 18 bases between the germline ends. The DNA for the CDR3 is TGTGCCAGCAGTTGGGGGAGCGGGGGACAGGACGAGCAGTACTTC. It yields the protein CASSWGSGGQDEQYF.

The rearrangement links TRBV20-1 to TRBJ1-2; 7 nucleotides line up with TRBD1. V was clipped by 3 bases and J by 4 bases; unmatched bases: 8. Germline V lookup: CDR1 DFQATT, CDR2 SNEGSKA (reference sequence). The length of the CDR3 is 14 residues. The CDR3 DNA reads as TGCAGTGCTAGTGCTACAGGGGTAGGCTATGGCTACACCTTC. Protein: CSASATGVGYGYTF.

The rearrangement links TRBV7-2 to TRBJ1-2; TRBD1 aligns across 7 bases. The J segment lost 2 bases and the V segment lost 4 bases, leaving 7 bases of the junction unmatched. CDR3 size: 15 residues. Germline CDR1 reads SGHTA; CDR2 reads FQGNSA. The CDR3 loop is CASSWARDSNYGYTF. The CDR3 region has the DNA TGTGCCAGCAGCTGGGCCCGGGACAGCAACTATGGCTACACCTTC.

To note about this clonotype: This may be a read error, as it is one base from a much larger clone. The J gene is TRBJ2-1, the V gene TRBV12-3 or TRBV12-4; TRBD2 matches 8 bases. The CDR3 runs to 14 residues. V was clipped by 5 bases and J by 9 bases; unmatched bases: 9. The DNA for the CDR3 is TGTGCCAGCAGTGTAAGGACTAGCCTCACTGAGCAGTTCTTC. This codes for CASSVRTSLTEQFF.

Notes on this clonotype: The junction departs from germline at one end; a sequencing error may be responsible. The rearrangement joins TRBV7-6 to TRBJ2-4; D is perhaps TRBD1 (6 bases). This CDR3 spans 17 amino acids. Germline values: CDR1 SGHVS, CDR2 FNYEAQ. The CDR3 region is CANSGSQGFLAKNTQYF. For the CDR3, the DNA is TGTGCCAACAGCGGATCCCAGGGGTTCTTAGCCAAAAACACTCAGTACTTC.

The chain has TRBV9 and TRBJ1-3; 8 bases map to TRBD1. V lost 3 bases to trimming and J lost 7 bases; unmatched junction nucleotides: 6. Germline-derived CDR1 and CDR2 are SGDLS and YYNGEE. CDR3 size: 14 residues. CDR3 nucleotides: TGTGCCAGCAGCGAACAGGGGGACTGGAACACCATATATTTT. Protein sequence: CASSEQGDWNTIYF. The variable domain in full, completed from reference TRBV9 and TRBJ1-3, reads DSGVTQTPKHLITATGQRVTLRCSPRSGDLSVYWYQQSLDQGLQFLIQYYNGEERAKGNILERFSAQQFPDLHSELNLSSLELGDSALYFCASSEQGDWNTIYFGEGSWLTVV.

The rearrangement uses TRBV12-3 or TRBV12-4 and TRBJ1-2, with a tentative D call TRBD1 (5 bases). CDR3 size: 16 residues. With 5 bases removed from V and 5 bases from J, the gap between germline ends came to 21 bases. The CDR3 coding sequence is TGTGCCAGCAGTCCGTCCTCAGGGAGAATTGGGTATGGCTACACCTTC. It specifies CASSPSSGRIGYGYTF.

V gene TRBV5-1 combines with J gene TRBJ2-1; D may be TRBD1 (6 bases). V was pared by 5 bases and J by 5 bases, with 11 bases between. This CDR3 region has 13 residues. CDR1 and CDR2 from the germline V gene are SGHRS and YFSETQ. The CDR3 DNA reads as TGCGCCAGCAGGGAAGGACAGAACAATGAGCAGTTCTTC. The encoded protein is CASREGQNNEQFF.

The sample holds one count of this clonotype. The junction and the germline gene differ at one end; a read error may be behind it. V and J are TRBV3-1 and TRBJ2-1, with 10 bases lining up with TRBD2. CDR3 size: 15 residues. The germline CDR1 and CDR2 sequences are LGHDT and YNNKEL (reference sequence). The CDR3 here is CASSQGAGGGNGQFF. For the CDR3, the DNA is TGTGCCAGCAGCCAAGGAGCGGGGGGGGGCAATGGGCAGTTCTTC.

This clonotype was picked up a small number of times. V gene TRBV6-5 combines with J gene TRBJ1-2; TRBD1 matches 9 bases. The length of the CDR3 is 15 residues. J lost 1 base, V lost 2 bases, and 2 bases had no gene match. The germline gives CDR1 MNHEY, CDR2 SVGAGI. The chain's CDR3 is CASSYGTGLNYGYTF. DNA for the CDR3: TGTGCCAGCAGTTACGGGACAGGGCTTAACTATGGCTACACCTTC.

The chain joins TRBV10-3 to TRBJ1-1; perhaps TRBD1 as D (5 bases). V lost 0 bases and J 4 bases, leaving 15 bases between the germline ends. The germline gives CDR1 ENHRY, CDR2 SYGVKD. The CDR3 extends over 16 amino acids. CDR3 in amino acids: CAISESAGRIGTEAFF. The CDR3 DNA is TGTGCCATCAGTGAGTCGGCAGGGCGAATCGGCACTGAAGCTTTCTTT.

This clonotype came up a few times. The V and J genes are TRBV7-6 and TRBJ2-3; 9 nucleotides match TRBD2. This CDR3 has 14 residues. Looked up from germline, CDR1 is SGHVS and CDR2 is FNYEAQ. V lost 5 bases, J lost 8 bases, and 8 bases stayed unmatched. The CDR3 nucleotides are TGTGCCAGCAGCCATAGCGGGAGATCGGTTACGCAGTATTTT. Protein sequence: CASSHSGRSVTQYF.

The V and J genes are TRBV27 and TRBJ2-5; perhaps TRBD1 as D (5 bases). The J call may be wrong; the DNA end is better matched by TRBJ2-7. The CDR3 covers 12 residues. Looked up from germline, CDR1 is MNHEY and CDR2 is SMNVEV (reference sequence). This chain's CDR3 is CASSSWGHEQYF. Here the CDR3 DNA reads TGTGCCAGCAGTTCTTGGGGCCACGAGCAGTACTTC.

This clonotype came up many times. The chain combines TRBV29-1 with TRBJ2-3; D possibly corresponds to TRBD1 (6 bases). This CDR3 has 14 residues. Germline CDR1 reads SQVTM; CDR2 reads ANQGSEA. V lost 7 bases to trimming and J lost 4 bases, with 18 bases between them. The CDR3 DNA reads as TGCAGCGCCAACCCCAGGGGAAAGGCAGATACGCAGTATTTT. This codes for CSANPRGKADTQYF.

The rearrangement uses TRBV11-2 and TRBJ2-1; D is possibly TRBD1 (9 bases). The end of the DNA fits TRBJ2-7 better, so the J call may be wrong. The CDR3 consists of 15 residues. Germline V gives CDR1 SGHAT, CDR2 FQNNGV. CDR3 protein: CASGTGTSPYNEQYF. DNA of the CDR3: TGTGCCAGCGGGACAGGGACTAGTCCCTACAATGAGCAGTACTTC.

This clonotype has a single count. In nucleotides, the CDR3 is TGTGCCAGCAGCGGACTAGCGGGGGCGACGGGAAACACAGATACGCAGTATTTT. This encodes CASSGLAGATGNTDTQYF. The chain uses TRBV12-3 or TRBV12-4 and TRBJ2-3; 13 bases line up with TRBD2. This CDR3 has 18 amino acids. The J segment lost 2 bases and the V segment lost 6 bases, leaving 11 bases of the junction unmatched.

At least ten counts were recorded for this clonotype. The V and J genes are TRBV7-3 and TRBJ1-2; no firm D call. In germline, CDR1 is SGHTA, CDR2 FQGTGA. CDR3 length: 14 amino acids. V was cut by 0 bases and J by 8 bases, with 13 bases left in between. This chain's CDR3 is CASSLTPDRIGYTF. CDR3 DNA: TGTGCCAGCAGCTTAACGCCCGACCGGATAGGCTACACCTTC.

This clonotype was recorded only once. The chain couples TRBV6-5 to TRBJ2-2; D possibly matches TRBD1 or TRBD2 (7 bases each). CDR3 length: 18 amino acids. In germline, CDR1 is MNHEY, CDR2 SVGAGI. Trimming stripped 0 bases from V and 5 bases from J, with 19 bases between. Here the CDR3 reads CASSYSIQGRERTGELFF. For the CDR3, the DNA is TGTGCCAGCAGTTACTCAATACAGGGGAGGGAAAGGACCGGGGAGCTGTTTTTT.

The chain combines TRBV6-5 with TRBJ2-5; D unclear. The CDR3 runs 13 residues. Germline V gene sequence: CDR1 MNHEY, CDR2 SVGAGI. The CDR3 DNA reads TGTGCTTCAAGGAGAGCGTATGCACATGAGCAGTACTTC. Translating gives CASRRAYAHEQYF.

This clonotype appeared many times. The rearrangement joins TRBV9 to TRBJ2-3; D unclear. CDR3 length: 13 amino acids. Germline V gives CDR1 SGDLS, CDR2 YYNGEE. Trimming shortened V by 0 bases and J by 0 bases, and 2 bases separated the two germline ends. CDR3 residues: CASSVDSTDTQYF. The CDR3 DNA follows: TGTGCCAGCAGCGTAGACAGCACAGATACGCAGTATTTT.

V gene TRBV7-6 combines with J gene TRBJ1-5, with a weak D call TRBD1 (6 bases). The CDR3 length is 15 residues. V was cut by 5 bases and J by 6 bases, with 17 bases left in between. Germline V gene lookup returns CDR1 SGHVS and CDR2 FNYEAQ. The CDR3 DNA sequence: TGTGCCAGCAGCAGGACCCCAGGGGACTCTCAGCCCCAGCATTTT. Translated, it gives CASSRTPGDSQPQHF. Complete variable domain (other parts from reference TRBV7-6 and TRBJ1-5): GAGVSQSPRYKVTKRGQDVALRCDPISGHVSLYWYRQALGQGPEFLTYFNYEAQQDKSGLPNDRFSAERPEGSISTLTIQRTEQRDSAMYRCASSRTPGDSQPQHFGDGTRLSIL.

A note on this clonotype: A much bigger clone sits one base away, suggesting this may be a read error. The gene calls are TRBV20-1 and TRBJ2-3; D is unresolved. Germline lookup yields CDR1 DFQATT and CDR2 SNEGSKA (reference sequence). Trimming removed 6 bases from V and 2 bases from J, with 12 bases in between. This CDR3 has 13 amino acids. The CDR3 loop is CSADLGYTDTQYF. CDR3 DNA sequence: TGCAGTGCCGATCTGGGATACACAGATACGCAGTATTTT.